These 3 T cell receptor beta chains originate from one sample sequenced in a study of T cells in localized non-small cell lung cancer. Here immunoSEQ multiplex PCR was the method, and the copy in TCRdb shows in-frame clones only, minus some. The sample contains 25,000 to 35,000 clones, roughly 87% of which appear only once. Sequenced here: peripheral blood, sampled before any cancer treatment. These TCRs come from a woman aged 35 to 69 with stage I lung adenocarcinoma.

This sequence joins TRBV11-2 and TRBJ2-3, with 9 bases aligning to TRBD2. Germline values: CDR1 SGHAT, CDR2 FQNNGV. The J segment lost 0 bases and the V segment lost 2 bases, leaving 3 bases of the junction unmatched. The CDR3 has 16 residues. This CDR3 reads CASSLRLAVSTDTQYF. CDR3 DNA sequence: TGTGCCAGCAGCTTACGACTAGCGGTTAGCACAGATACGCAGTATTTT.

The V call is TRBV4-3, the J call TRBJ2-1, with 9 bases fitting TRBD2. The germline V gene has CDR1 LGHNA and CDR2 YSLEER. This CDR3 is built from 16 residues. V gave up 0 bases and J gave up 7 bases; unmatched junction bases: 7. CDR3 protein: CASSQDAGGFYNEQFF. For the CDR3, the DNA is TGCGCCAGCAGCCAAGACGCGGGGGGGTTTTATAATGAGCAGTTCTTC.

The V and J genes are TRBV7-2 and TRBJ2-7, with 7 bases matching TRBD2. CDR3 length: 15 amino acids. Germline-derived CDR1 and CDR2 are SGHTA and FQGNSA. Trimming at V came to 1 base and at J to 3 bases, leaving 6 bases not matched to a gene. The CDR3 here is CASSLVSREYYEQYF. The CDR3 bases are TGTGCCAGCAGCTTAGTCTCGCGGGAGTACTACGAGCAGTACTTC.